This is a list of T cell receptor beta chains from one sample in a study of regulatory T cells in long-lasting Graves disease. TCRdb re-analysed the multiplex PCR reads in MiXCR, keeping a single row per CDR3 protein. The table records over 500,000 distinct CDR3 sequences, around 15% of them present only once. These data also featured in a second study, about T cells in Graves' hyperthyroidism and ophthalmopathy.

The input for sequencing was peripheral blood mononuclear cells (PBMCs), taken at new diagnosis, from a patient treated with antithyroid drugs. These receptors came from a woman in her twenties or thirties with Graves disease. Both conserved end residues are part of each CDR3. A D gene is named only where the DNA matches it firmly. Only some rows state a clone size, as once, few, many or a class for expanded clones.

TRBJ1-1	TRBV13	NA	many	CASSPRWGLTTEAFF	TGTGCCAGCAGCCCCAGGTGGGGGCTGACGACTGAAGCTTTCTTT
TRBJ2-5	TRBV20-1	NA	few	CSASAPAETQYF	TGCAGTGCTAGTGCCCCTGCAGAGACCCAGTACTTC
TRBJ1-4	TRBV30	NA	many	CAWSEGNEKLFF	TGTGCCTGGAGTGAGGGTAATGAAAAACTGTTTTTT
TRBJ2-1	TRBV7-3	NA	few	CASSSLNAEQFF	TGTGCCAGCAGCAGTCTCAACGCGGAGCAGTTCTTC
TRBJ2-7	TRBV12-3/TRBV12-4	NA	many	CASRDTGSYEQYF	TGTGCCAGCAGGGACACAGGGAGCTACGAGCAGTACTTC
TRBJ2-1	TRBV7-3	TRBD2	NA	CASSKTSGRWNEQFF	TGTGCCAGCAGCAAGACTAGCGGGAGGTGGAATGAGCAGTTCTTC
TRBJ1-2	TRBV28	TRBD1	NA	CASSPLGTGNRLNYGYTF	TGTGCCAGCAGCCCCCTCGGGACAGGGAACCGACTTAACTATGGCTACACCTTC
TRBJ1-1	TRBV5-5	TRBD1	many	CASSPGGQGTEAFF	TGTGCCAGCAGCCCAGGGGGACAGGGGACTGAAGCTTTCTTT
TRBJ2-3	TRBV7-3	NA	many	CASSPTIFGAEDTQYF	TGTGCCAGCAGCCCCACTATTTTCGGGGCCGAAGATACGCAGTATTTT
TRBJ2-3	TRBV28	NA	many	CASSLAEDWGDTQYF	TGTGCCAGCAGCCTCGCTGAAGACTGGGGTGATACGCAGTATTTT
TRBJ2-3	TRBV15	NA	NA	CATSRDRALDTQYF	TGTGCCACCAGCAGAGATAGGGCCTTAGATACGCAGTATTTT
TRBJ2-1	TRBV28	NA	few	CASSYRVSGVYNEQFF	TGTGCCAGCAGTTACAGGGTCAGTGGGGTATACAATGAGCAGTTCTTC
TRBJ1-5	TRBV7-8	TRBD1	few	CASSSMGQGRVRFQPQHF	TGTGCCAGCAGCTCAATGGGACAGGGTAGGGTAAGGTTCCAGCCCCAGCATTTT
TRBJ1-6	TRBV7-9	TRBD1	NA	CASSLLGQGASPLHF	TGTGCCAGCAGCTTACTTGGACAGGGGGCTTCACCCCTCCACTTT
TRBJ2-1	TRBV13	NA	many	CASSYLTGYSQQFF	TGTGCCAGCAGCTACCTAACAGGGTATAGTCAGCAGTTCTTC
TRBJ2-5	TRBV20-1	TRBD2	few	CSAVLPSGRWTQYF	TGCAGTGCTGTCCTCCCTAGCGGGAGATGGACCCAGTACTTC
TRBJ1-4	TRBV9	NA	NA	CASSAVPGEKLFF	TGTGCCAGCAGCGCTGTCCCAGGTGAAAAACTGTTTTTT
TRBJ2-7	TRBV29-1	TRBD1	many	CSAWTGGMGYF	TGCAGCGCCTGGACAGGCGGTATGGGGTACTTC
TRBJ1-3	TRBV28	NA	many	CASSRKGVPGNTIYF	TGTGCCAGCAGCCGTAAAGGGGTCCCTGGAAACACCATATATTTT
TRBJ2-4	TRBV19	NA	NA	CASSPSGAVIQYF	TGTGCCAGTAGTCCCTCGGGAGCTGTCATTCAGTACTTC
TRBJ1-5	TRBV30	NA	NA	CAWSGLDGGHGQPQHF	TGTGCCTGGAGCGGATTAGACGGCGGACACGGTCAGCCCCAGCATTTT
TRBJ1-5	TRBV6-5	NA	many	CASSYSMGGRGQNQPQHF	TGTGCCAGCAGTTACTCGATGGGGGGGAGGGGACAAAATCAGCCCCAGCATTTT
TRBJ1-2	TRBV24-1	NA	NA	CATSGKGQYYGYTF	TGTGCCACCAGTGGCAAAGGACAGTACTATGGCTACACCTTC
TRBJ1-1	TRBV2	NA	many	CASRITGTNTEAFF	TGTGCCAGCAGAATTACAGGGACTAACACTGAAGCTTTCTTT
TRBJ1-1	TRBV7-9	NA	many	CASSLGDTITLNTEAFF	TGTGCTAGCAGCTTAGGTGACACCATAACTCTGAACACTGAAGCTTTCTTT
TRBJ1-5	TRBV2	NA	many	CASTPVGRSYSNQPQHF	TGTGCCAGCACTCCAGTGGGCCGCTCCTATAGCAATCAGCCCCAGCATTTT
TRBJ1-2	TRBV28	NA	NA	CASENTTNYGYTF	TGTGCCAGCGAGAACACGACAAACTATGGCTACACCTTC
TRBJ2-7	TRBV9	TRBD2	NA	CASSLANSGSPYEQYF	TGCGCCAGCAGCTTGGCCAATAGCGGGAGTCCCTACGAGCAGTACTTC
TRBJ2-7	TRBV20-1	TRBD1	NA	CSATRDRAVEQYF	TGCAGTGCTACCCGCGACAGGGCTGTCGAGCAGTACTTC